Listed below are T cell receptor beta chains from one sample, sequenced in a study of cytomegalovirus exposure and HLA in healthy donors. Clones were read by immunoSEQ multiplex PCR, and TCRdb kept only the in-frame ones, dropping some. Of about 57,000 clones listed, more than 60% are singletons. The sequenced sample was PBMCs. These TCRs come from a woman aged 25 to 39 in good health and CMV-seronegative. The CDR3 runs from the conserved cysteine through the conserved F or W. Fields, in order: J gene, clone size, D gene, V gene, CDR3 DNA, CDR3 protein. A D gene is named only where the DNA matches it firmly. Clone size is not always given. Where it is, it says once, few, many or a class for expanded clones.

TRBJ1-1,NA,NA,TRBV30,TGTGCCTGTTATCTCAGGGTAAACACTGAAGCTTTCTTT,CACYLRVNTEAFF
TRBJ2-1,NA,NA,TRBV7-9,TGTTCCAGCAGCCGGGAAGGTTATGAGCAGTTCTTC,CSSSREGYEQFF
TRBJ1-1,NA,NA,TRBV11-3,TGTGCCAGCAGCTTCTCCAACACTGAAGCTTTCTTT,CASSFSNTEAFF
TRBJ2-5,NA,TRBD1,TRBV5-1,TGCGCCAGCAGTTTGACAGGGCTTTACTCGGAGACCCAGTACTTC,CASSLTGLYSETQYF
TRBJ2-2,NA,TRBD1,TRBV4-3,TGCGCCAGCAGCCAAGATAAGGGGACAGGGCGTGGGATCGCGGGCACCGGGGAGCTGTTTTTT,CASSQDKGTGRGIAGTGELFF
TRBJ1-1,NA,NA,TRBV19,TGTGCCTCCGAAGCGGTTACCTTGGGAGCTTTCTTT,CASEAVTLGAFF
TRBJ1-1,NA,TRBD1,TRBV4-1,TGCGCCAGCAGCCAAGAAGCCGGGACAGGAATTAAAATGAACACTGAAGCTTTCTTT,CASSQEAGTGIKMNTEAFF
TRBJ2-2,few,NA,TRBV11-2,TGTGCCAGCAGCCTGGGACTTCCCCAAACCGGGGAGCTGTTTTTT,CASSLGLPQTGELFF
TRBJ2-1,NA,NA,TRBV19,TGTGCCAGTAGTATAAGCGGGTACCCCTACAATGAGCAGTTCTTC,CASSISGYPYNEQFF
TRBJ2-7,NA,TRBD1,TRBV5-1,TGCGCCAGCAGCTTGGAAGGACAGGTGGAAAACGAGCAGTACTTC,CASSLEGQVENEQYF
TRBJ1-1,NA,NA,TRBV5-5,TGTGCCAGCAGCTGGGATGACAGGAACACTGAAGCTTTCTTT,CASSWDDRNTEAFF
TRBJ1-2,NA,NA,TRBV19,TGTGCCAGTAGTCCATCCGGGGGGGGTAACTATGGCTACACCTTC,CASSPSGGGNYGYTF
TRBJ2-1,NA,NA,TRBV19,TGTGCCAGTATGGGACAAAACAATGAGCAGTTCTTC,CASMGQNNEQFF
TRBJ2-5,NA,TRBD2,TRBV9,TGTGCCAGCAGCGTAGGGGTAGCGGGGGGGCGAGAGACCCAGTACTTC,CASSVGVAGGRETQYF
TRBJ2-1,NA,TRBD2,TRBV7-3,TGTGCCAGCACCGCCCGGCAGAGCGGGGGCTACAATGAGCAGTTCTTC,CASTARQSGGYNEQFF
TRBJ1-1,NA,NA,TRBV18,TGTGCCAGCTCACCAGGGGCTGAGACTGAAGCTTTCTTT,CASSPGAETEAFF
TRBJ1-1,NA,TRBD1,TRBV7-2,TGTGCCAGCAGCGTAGACAGGGGTGGGGGAGTTGCTTTCTTT,CASSVDRGGGVAFF
TRBJ1-1,NA,NA,TRBV5-6,TGTGCCAGCAGCTTGGCCTTGGTTTCGACGGGGGACACTGAAGCTTTCTTT,CASSLALVSTGDTEAFF
TRBJ2-1,NA,NA,TRBV27,TGTGCCAGCAGTCCAGAGGGAACAGCCTACTACAATGAGCAGTTCTTC,CASSPEGTAYYNEQFF
TRBJ1-5,few,TRBD1,TRBV19,TGTGCCAGTAGTGAAGGGACAGGGGAGAATCAGCCCCAGCATTTT,CASSEGTGENQPQHF
TRBJ1-5,NA,TRBD1,TRBV5-1,TGCGCCAGCAGCTTCAAAGGGGGCCATCAGCCCCAGCATTTT,CASSFKGGHQPQHF
TRBJ1-1,once,TRBD1,TRBV19,TGTGCCAGTAGCGGACAGGCGAACACTGAAGCTTTCTTT,CASSGQANTEAFF
TRBJ1-1,NA,NA,TRBV5-6,TGTGCCAGCAGCTTGGTAAGGGGCACTGAAGCTTTCTTT,CASSLVRGTEAFF
TRBJ1-1,NA,NA,TRBV4-2,TGTGCCAGCACCCCAAGCGGAGGAAACACTGAAGCTTTCTTT,CASTPSGGNTEAFF
TRBJ1-3,NA,NA,TRBV30,TGTGCCTGGAGCAGCGAAAACACCATATATTTT,CAWSSENTIYF
TRBJ1-3,NA,NA,TRBV11-2,TGTGCCAGCAGCTTTTGGGGAGGGCCCCACTCTGGAAACACCATATATTTT,CASSFWGGPHSGNTIYF
TRBJ2-1,few,TRBD2,TRBV2,TGTGCCAGCAGCGCCAAAGGGCTAGCGGGAGGGATATACAATGAGCAGTTCTTC,CASSAKGLAGGIYNEQFF
TRBJ1-4,NA,NA,TRBV6-9,TGTGCCACGACAGGCGAAAAACTGTTTTTT,CATTGEKLFF
TRBJ2-5,NA,NA,TRBV6-1,TGTGCCAGCAGAGTGGATTCGGGTAGGGAGACCCAGTACTTC,CASRVDSGRETQYF
TRBJ2-3,NA,TRBD2,TRBV11-3,TGTGCCAGCAGCTTCACTAGCGGGGCCCTTAGCACAGATACGCAGTATTTT,CASSFTSGALSTDTQYF
TRBJ1-5,NA,NA,TRBV6-1,TGTGCCAGCAGTGAAGGGGTCTGGAGGGGAGGACAGCCCCAGCATTTT,CASSEGVWRGGQPQHF
TRBJ2-2,NA,NA,TRBV9,TGTGCCAGCAGCGAACGTTCCATGGGGGCTACCGGGGAGCTGTTTTTT,CASSERSMGATGELFF
TRBJ2-6,NA,NA,TRBV4-3,TGCGCCAGCAGCCAAGATGGGGGCGCGGGCTCTGGGGCCAACGTCCTGACTTTC,CASSQDGGAGSGANVLTF
TRBJ2-7,once,NA,TRBV27,TGTGCCAGCAGGCTCTACCCAGGGGCAGCCTACGAGCAGTACTTC,CASRLYPGAAYEQYF
TRBJ2-7,NA,NA,TRBV19,TGTGCCAGTATGGCGGGCACCGAGCAGTACTTC,CASMAGTEQYF
TRBJ2-2,NA,TRBD2,TRBV30,TGTGCCTGGAGTGTACGGCGACGGGAGGTCGGGGAGCTGTTTTTT,CAWSVRRREVGELFF
TRBJ2-5,NA,NA,TRBV9,TGTGCCAGCAGCGTAGGGCCCGATTGGGAGACCCAGTACTTC,CASSVGPDWETQYF
TRBJ2-1,NA,NA,TRBV6-4,TGTGCCAGCAGTGACGGCGGGTCGGCCAATGAGCAGTTCTTC,CASSDGGSANEQFF
TRBJ1-2,NA,NA,TRBV9,TGTGCCAGCAGCGTCGCTTCGGGGGGAAGTCTCTATGGCTACACCTTC,CASSVASGGSLYGYTF
TRBJ1-2,NA,NA,TRBV30,TGTGCCTGGGGCCCTCGGGTCTCCTATGGCTACACCTTC,CAWGPRVSYGYTF
TRBJ1-2,NA,TRBD1,TRBV11-1,TGTGCCAGCAGCCGACAGGGGGTCGAGGGCTACACCTTC,CASSRQGVEGYTF
TRBJ2-2,NA,NA,TRBV25-1,TGTGCCAGCAGTGAATATGGGGGGAACTCGAACACCGGGGAGCTGTTTTTT,CASSEYGGNSNTGELFF
TRBJ1-1,NA,TRBD1,TRBV30,TGTGCCTGGAGTTTAACAGGGGGCAACACTGAAGCTTTCTTT,CAWSLTGGNTEAFF
TRBJ1-5,NA,NA,TRBV6-1,TGTGCCAGCAGTCGCCAGGACAGAAGCAATCAGCCCCAGCATTTT,CASSRQDRSNQPQHF
TRBJ1-1,NA,NA,TRBV29-1,TGCAGCGCCCTCCTAGGGGGCACTGAAGCTTTCTTT,CSALLGGTEAFF
TRBJ1-3,NA,TRBD1,TRBV5-6,TGTGCCAGCAGCCCAAGACAGGGCCACGGAAACACCATATATTTT,CASSPRQGHGNTIYF
TRBJ2-7,once,TRBD2,TRBV6-5,TGTGCCAGCAGTTTTTCCGGGACTAGCCCCCACGAGCAGTACTTC,CASSFSGTSPHEQYF
TRBJ2-1,NA,NA,TRBV21-1,TGTGCCAGCAGCAAAGCGCTTTTGGGCGGGACCTACAATGAGCAGTTCTTC,CASSKALLGGTYNEQFF